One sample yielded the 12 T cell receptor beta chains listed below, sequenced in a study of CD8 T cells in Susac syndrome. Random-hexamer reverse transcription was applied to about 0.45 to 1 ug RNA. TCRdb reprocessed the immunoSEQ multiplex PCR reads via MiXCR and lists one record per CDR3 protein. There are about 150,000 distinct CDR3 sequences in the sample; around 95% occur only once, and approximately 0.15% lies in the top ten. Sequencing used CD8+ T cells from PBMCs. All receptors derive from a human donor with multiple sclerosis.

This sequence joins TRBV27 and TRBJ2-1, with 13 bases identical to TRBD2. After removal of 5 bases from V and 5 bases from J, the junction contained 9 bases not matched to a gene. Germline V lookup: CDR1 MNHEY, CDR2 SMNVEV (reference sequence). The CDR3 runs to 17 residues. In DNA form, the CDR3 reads TGTGCCAGCAGTCATGGACTAGCGGGGGCGGTCGACAATGAGCAGTTCTTC. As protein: CASSHGLAGAVDNEQFF.

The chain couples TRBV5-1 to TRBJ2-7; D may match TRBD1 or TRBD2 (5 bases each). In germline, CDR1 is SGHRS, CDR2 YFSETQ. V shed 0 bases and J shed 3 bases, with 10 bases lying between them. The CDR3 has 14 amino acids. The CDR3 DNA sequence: TGCGCCAGCAGCTTGGGAGGGGAAGGCTACGAGCAGTACTTC. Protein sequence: CASSLGGEGYEQYF. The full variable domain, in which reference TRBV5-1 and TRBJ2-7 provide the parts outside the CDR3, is KAGVTQTPRYLIKTRGQQVTLSCSPISGHRSVSWYQQTPGQGLQFLFEYFSETQRNKGNFPGRFSGRQFSNSRSEMNVSTLELGDSALYLCASSLGGEGYEQYFGPGTRLTVT.

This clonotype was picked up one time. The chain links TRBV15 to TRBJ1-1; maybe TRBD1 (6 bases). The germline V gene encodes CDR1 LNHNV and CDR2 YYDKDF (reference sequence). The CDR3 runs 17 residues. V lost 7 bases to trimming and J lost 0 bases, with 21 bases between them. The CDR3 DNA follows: TGTGCCACCATCCCGGGGAGGGGGTTTGACATGAACACTGAAGCTTTCTTT. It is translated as CATIPGRGFDMNTEAFF.

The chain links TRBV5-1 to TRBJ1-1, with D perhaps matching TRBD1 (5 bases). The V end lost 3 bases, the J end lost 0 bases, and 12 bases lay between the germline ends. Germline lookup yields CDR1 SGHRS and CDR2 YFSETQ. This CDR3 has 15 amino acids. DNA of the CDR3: TGCGCCAGCAGCTGGAAGGACAACATGAACACTGAAGCTTTCTTT. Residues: CASSWKDNMNTEAFF. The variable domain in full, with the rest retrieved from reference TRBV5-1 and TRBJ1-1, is KAGVTQTPRYLIKTRGQQVTLSCSPISGHRSVSWYQQTPGQGLQFLFEYFSETQRNKGNFPGRFSGRQFSNSRSEMNVSTLELGDSALYLCASSWKDNMNTEAFFGQGTRLTVV.

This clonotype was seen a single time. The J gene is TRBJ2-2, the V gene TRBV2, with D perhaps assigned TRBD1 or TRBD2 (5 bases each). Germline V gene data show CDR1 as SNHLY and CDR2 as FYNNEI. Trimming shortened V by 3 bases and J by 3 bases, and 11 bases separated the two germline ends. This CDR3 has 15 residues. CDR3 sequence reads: CASSDEGIDTGELFF. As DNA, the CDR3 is TGTGCCAGCAGTGACGAGGGGATAGACACCGGGGAGCTGTTTTTT. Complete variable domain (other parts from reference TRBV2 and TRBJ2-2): EPEVTQTPSHQVTQMGQEVILRCVPISNHLYFYWYRQILGQKVEFLVSFYNNEISEKSEIFDDQFSVERPDGSNFTLKIRSTKLEDSAMYFCASSDEGIDTGELFFGEGSRLTVL.

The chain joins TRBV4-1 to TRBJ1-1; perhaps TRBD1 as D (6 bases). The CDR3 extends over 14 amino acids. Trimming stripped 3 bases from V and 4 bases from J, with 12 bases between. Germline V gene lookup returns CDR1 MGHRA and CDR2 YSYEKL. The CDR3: CASSHIHRATEAFF. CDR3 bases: TGCGCCAGCAGCCATATCCACAGGGCCACTGAAGCTTTCTTT.

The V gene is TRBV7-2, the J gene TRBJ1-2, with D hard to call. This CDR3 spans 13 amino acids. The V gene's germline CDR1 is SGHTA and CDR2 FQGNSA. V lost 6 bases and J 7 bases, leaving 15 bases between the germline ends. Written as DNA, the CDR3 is TGTGCCAGCAGAGAAGGCGGGCAGCTTGGCTACACCTTC. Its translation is CASREGGQLGYTF. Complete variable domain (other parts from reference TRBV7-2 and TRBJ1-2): GAGVSQSPSNKVTEKGKDVELRCDPISGHTALYWYRQSLGQGLEFLIYFQGNSAPDKSGLPSDRFSAERTGGSVSTLTIQRTQQEDSAVYLCASREGGQLGYTFGSGTRLTVV.

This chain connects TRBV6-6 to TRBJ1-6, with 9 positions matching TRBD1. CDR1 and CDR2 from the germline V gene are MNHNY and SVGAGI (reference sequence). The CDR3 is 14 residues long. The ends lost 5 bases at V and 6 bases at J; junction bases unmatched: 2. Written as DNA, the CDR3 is TGTGCCAGCAGTCGGACAGGGGTTAATTCACCCCTCCACTTT. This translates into CASSRTGVNSPLHF.

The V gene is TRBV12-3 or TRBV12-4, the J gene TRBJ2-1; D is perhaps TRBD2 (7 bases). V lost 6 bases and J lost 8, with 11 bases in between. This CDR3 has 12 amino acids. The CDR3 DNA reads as TGTGCCAGCAGCTGGGGGGGCTATGAGCAGTTCTTC. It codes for CASSWGGYEQFF.

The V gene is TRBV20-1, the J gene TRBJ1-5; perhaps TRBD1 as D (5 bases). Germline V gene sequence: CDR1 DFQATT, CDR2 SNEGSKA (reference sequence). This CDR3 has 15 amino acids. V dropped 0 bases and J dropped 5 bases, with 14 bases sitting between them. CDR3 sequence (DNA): TGCAGTGCTAGAGACAGAGGGACCGACTATCAGCCCCAGCATTTT. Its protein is CSARDRGTDYQPQHF.

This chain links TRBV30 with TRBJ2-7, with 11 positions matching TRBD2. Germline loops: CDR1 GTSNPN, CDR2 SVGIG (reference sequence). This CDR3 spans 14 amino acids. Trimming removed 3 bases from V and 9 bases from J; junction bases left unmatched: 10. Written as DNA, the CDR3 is TGTGCCTGGAGCCCCGGGACTAGCGGCACGTGGCAGTACTTC. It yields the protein CAWSPGTSGTWQYF. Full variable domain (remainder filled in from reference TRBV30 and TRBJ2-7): SQTIHQWPATLVQPVGSPLSLECTVEGTSNPNLYWYRQAAGRGLQLLFYSVGIGQISSEVPQNLSASRPQDRQFILSSKKLLLSDSGFYLCAWSPGTSGTWQYFGPGTRLTVT.

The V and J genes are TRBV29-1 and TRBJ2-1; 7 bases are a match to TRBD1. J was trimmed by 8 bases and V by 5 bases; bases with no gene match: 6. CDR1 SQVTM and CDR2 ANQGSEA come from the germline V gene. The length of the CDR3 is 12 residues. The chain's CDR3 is CSVLLQGDEQFF. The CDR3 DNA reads TGCAGCGTTTTACTGCAGGGGGATGAGCAGTTCTTC.